This TCR beta chain is from a study of post-analysis software for immune sequencing data. Whole-study results and caveats: Comparison of patients with controls showed 4 to 6 TRBV segments more frequent in patients, TRBV5-6, TRBV5-1 and TRBV20-1 among them.

CDR1 is SGHDT, CDR2 YYEEEE, per germline. The V and J ends lost 3 bases and 8 bases respectively, with 20 bases between them. The CDR3 loop spans 16 amino acids. Concerning this clonotype itself: Antigen unknown.

Presence of unique molecular identifiers characterized the TCR beta cDNA libraries. Approximately 450,000 cDNA molecules were recovered from an input of about 0.9 to 10 million T cells. TCRdb reprocessed the PCR reads via MiXCR and lists one record per CDR3 protein. The table records 750,000 to 900,000 distinct CDR3 sequences, around 42% of them present only once. The sequence was obtained from a girl aged 5-17 years with multiple sclerosis. The specimen was blood. The rearrangement uses TRBV5-6 and TRBJ1-4, with D possibly being TRBD1 (6 bases). The CDR3 sequence is CASSSLGQGTREKLFF. CDR3 DNA: TGTGCCAGCAGCTCCCTGGGGCAGGGGACGAGAGAAAAACTGTTTTTT.